These 4 T cell receptor beta chains were sequenced from one sample in a study of cytomegalovirus exposure and HLA in healthy donors. PCR was performed using 60 Vbeta and 13 Jbeta primers. Profiling relied on immunoSEQ multiplex PCR, and the TCRdb table lists in-frame clones only, not all of them. This table holds about 120,000 clones, over 60% found once. Sequencing used PBMCs. These receptor sequences come from a female donor in good health and CMV-seronegative.

The chain employs TRBV7-9 and TRBJ1-2; TRBD1 matches at 10 bases. V was pared by 2 bases and J by 7 bases, with 1 base of the junction left unmatched. The CDR3 length is 13 residues. The germline gives CDR1 SEHNR, CDR2 FQNEAQ (reference sequence). The CDR3 nucleotides read TGTGCCAGCAGCTTAAGGGACAGGGGTGGCTACACCTTC. Amino acids: CASSLRDRGGYTF.

A note on this clone: The junction departs from the called germline gene at one end, perhaps through a read error. The V call is TRBV7-9, the J call TRBJ2-3; weak D call: TRBD2 (5 bases). Germline CDR1 and CDR2: SEHNR and FQNEAQ (reference sequence). CDR3 length equals 12 residues. The DNA for the CDR3 is TGTTCCAGCAGCTTACTAGCAGATACGCAGTATTTT. As protein: CSSSLLADTQYF.

The rearrangement joins TRBV30 to TRBJ1-4; a weak D match, TRBD1 (6 bases). V lost 2 bases and J 5 bases, leaving 33 bases between the germline ends. Looked up from germline, CDR1 is GTSNPN and CDR2 is SVGIG (reference sequence). The CDR3 has 21 residues. CDR3 region: CAWSPLRPRGGPIGENEKLFF. In DNA form, the CDR3 reads TGTGCCTGGAGTCCCTTAAGGCCGCGCGGGGGGCCAATTGGAGAGAATGAAAAACTGTTTTTT.

The chain recombines TRBV2 with TRBJ2-4; tentatively, D is TRBD1 (5 bases). This CDR3 is 15 amino acids long. Trimming stripped 3 bases from V and 7 bases from J, with 16 bases between. CDR1 and CDR2 from the germline V gene are SNHLY and FYNNEI. For the CDR3, the DNA is TGTGCCAGCAGTGATGCATGGCAGGGCACGAACATTCAGTACTTC. Translation gives CASSDAWQGTNIQYF.